The 17 T cell receptor beta chains in this list originate from one sample, sequenced in a study of T cell responses to AZD1222 COVID-19 vaccine. Sequenced by immunoSEQ multiplex PCR; TCRdb stores in-frame clones only, minus some. Of about 100,000 clones in the sample, approximately 88% were seen once. Sequences were derived from peripheral blood, sampled on day 0 of AZD1222 vaccination. These TCRs come from an adult in good health.

V usage is TRBV7-2 and J usage is TRBJ2-4; 8 bases match TRBD2. The trim removed 0 bases at V and 1 base at J, leaving 17 bases unmatched. The germline CDR1 and CDR2 sequences are SGHTA and FQGNSA. The CDR3 is made up of 21 amino acids. Here the CDR3 reads CASSLAVSGRGGLTAKNIQYF. The CDR3 DNA sequence: TGTGCCAGCAGCTTAGCGGTTTCAGGTCGGGGGGGCCTTACGGCCAAAAACATTCAGTACTTC.

This chain links TRBV7-9 with TRBJ1-1; no reliable D call. This CDR3 spans 13 amino acids. V was cut by 8 bases and J by 5 bases, with 15 bases left in between. CDR1 SEHNR and CDR2 FQNEAQ come from the germline V gene (reference sequence). CDR3 DNA sequence: TGTGCCAGCGGTGAACTGTCTCGTACTGAAGCTTTCTTT. This sequence encodes CASGELSRTEAFF.

The chain uses TRBV6-5 and TRBJ2-4; no firm D call. CDR3 length equals 14 residues. Looked up from germline, CDR1 is MNHEY and CDR2 is SVGAGI. Deletions cut 7 bases from V and 0 bases from J, with 10 bases between. The CDR3 bases are TGTGCCAGCACAGAAGGGCTAGCCAAAAACATTCAGTACTTC. Translated: CASTEGLAKNIQYF.

Regarding this clone: The germline gene is not matched at one end of the junction; a read error may be the cause. V usage is TRBV6-5 and J usage is TRBJ1-4; the D gene is possibly TRBD1 (5 bases). Germline CDR1 MNHEY, CDR2 SVGAGI. This CDR3 has 12 residues. CDR3 DNA sequence: TGTGCCAGCAGGGGGCAGAGCACTCGATGGGCTTTT. It codes for CASRGQSTRWAF.

V usage is TRBV13 and J usage is TRBJ1-1; D is ambiguous. The CDR3 consists of 14 residues. CDR1 is PRHDT and CDR2 is FYEKMQ in the germline V gene (reference sequence). The V end was cut by 3 bases, the J end by 5 bases, with 13 bases between. This CDR3 reads CASSFLTEVTEAFF. Here the CDR3 DNA reads TGTGCCAGCAGCTTTTTGACCGAGGTTACTGAAGCTTTCTTT.

The V gene is TRBV18, the J gene TRBJ2-5; D remains unclear. Germline V gene lookup returns CDR1 KGHSH and CDR2 LQKENI. V dropped 3 bases and J dropped 0 bases, with 8 bases sitting between them. The CDR3 sequence is 14 residues long. The CDR3 region has the DNA TGTGCCAGCTCACCCGTGGGGTACCAAGAGACCCAGTACTTC. Its protein product is CASSPVGYQETQYF.

The V gene is TRBV7-9, the J gene TRBJ1-1, with D possibly matching TRBD1 (5 bases). Per germline, CDR1 SEHNR and CDR2 FQNEAQ (reference sequence). This CDR3 contains 15 residues. Trimming took 5 bases from V and 1 from J, leaving 14 bases between them. Written as DNA, the CDR3 is TGTGCCAGCAGCGATATAGGGGTAGGGAACACTGAAGCTTTCTTT. It specifies CASSDIGVGNTEAFF.

This clone appeared a few times. V is TRBV19 and J is TRBJ2-1; 8 bases line up with TRBD1. The CDR3 spans 14 residues. Germline V CDR1 and CDR2: LNHDA, SQIVND (reference sequence). After removal of 6 bases from V and 7 bases from J, the junction contained 8 bases not matched to a gene. As DNA, the CDR3 is TGTGCCAGTAGCGCCCGACAGGGGAGGAATGAGCAGTTCTTC. Residues: CASSARQGRNEQFF. The full variable domain, in which reference TRBV19 and TRBJ2-1 provide the parts outside the CDR3, is DGGITQSPKYLFRKEGQNVTLSCEQNLNHDAMYWYRQDPGQGLRLIYYSQIVNDFQKGDIAEGYSVSREKKESFPLTVTSAQKNPTAFYLCASSARQGRNEQFFGPGTRLTVL.

In its sample, this clone was seen once. The rearrangement uses TRBV24-1 and TRBJ2-2; D remains unclear. The germline V gene encodes CDR1 KGHDR and CDR2 SFDVKD. The V gene lost 8 bases and the J gene lost 6 bases, with 9 bases spanning the gap. The CDR3 consists of 12 residues. The CDR3 DNA reads as TGTGCCACCATGCTACCCGCCGGGGAGCTGTTTTTT. It codes for CATMLPAGELFF.

The chain couples TRBV6-5 to TRBJ2-7, with D possibly being TRBD1 (6 bases). The V gene lost 0 bases and the J gene lost 2 bases, with 8 bases spanning the gap. CDR3 length equals 14 residues. CDR1 and CDR2 (germline): MNHEY, SVGAGI. Here the CDR3 DNA reads TGTGCCAGCAGTTACTCCACAGGGACCTACGAGCAGTACTTC. Its translation is CASSYSTGTYEQYF.

The sample holds a few counts of this clone. J is TRBJ2-2 and V is TRBV28; 10 positions match TRBD1. The CDR3 has 16 amino acids. Trimming cost V 5 bases and J 7 bases; bases outside gene matches: 10. Per germline, CDR1 MDHEN and CDR2 SYDVKM. The CDR3 nucleotides are TGTGCCAGCAGTCCCGGACCGACAGGGGGCATCGGGGAGCTGTTTTTT. It encodes CASSPGPTGGIGELFF.

J is TRBJ2-7 and V is TRBV30; 8 bases fit TRBD1. This CDR3 comprises 15 residues. CDR1 and CDR2 (germline): GTSNPN, SVGIG (reference sequence). V shed 0 bases, J shed 0 bases, and the junction held 4 bases outside the gene matches. The CDR3 nucleotides are TGTGCCTGGAGTGTCGGGGACAGGAGCTCCTACGAGCAGTACTTC. It yields the protein CAWSVGDRSSYEQYF.

The rearrangement uses TRBV6-6 and TRBJ2-6; 8 bases map to TRBD1. J lost 0 bases, V lost 5 bases, and 6 bases had no gene match. The CDR3 extends over 17 amino acids. CDR1 is MNHNY, CDR2 SVGAGI, per germline (reference sequence). For the CDR3, the DNA is TGTGCCAGCAGTCCGACAGGGGTCCGCTCTGGGGCCAACGTCCTGACTTTC. This encodes CASSPTGVRSGANVLTF.

This clone was found a few times. The gene calls are TRBV7-9 and TRBJ2-3, with D possibly TRBD1 on 6 matching bases. Trimming left V 5 bases short and J 0 bases short, with 15 bases between. Germline-derived CDR1 and CDR2 are SEHNR and FQNEAQ (reference sequence). The CDR3 is made up of 16 amino acids. This CDR3 is CASSQDRSLSTDTQYF. In DNA, the CDR3 is TGTGCCAGCAGCCAAGACAGGTCTCTTAGCACAGATACGCAGTATTTT.

This chain connects TRBV9 to TRBJ2-5; possibly TRBD1 or TRBD2 for D (5 bases each). Trimming pared 2 bases from V and 5 bases from J, leaving 16 bases between. CDR1 and CDR2 from the germline V gene are SGDLS and YYNGEE. The CDR3 spans 15 residues. The CDR3 DNA reads as TGTGCCAGCAGCGTCCTAGGGGACCGAGTGGAGACCCAGTACTTC. Protein sequence: CASSVLGDRVETQYF.

The chain employs TRBV18 and TRBJ2-3; a possible D gene is TRBD2 (6 bases). The CDR3 runs to 15 residues. The germline V and J ends were trimmed by 4 bases and 5 bases, with 16 bases remaining between them. Looked up from germline, CDR1 is KGHSH and CDR2 is LQKENI. The CDR3 DNA sequence: TGTGCCAGCTCACTTGAGACCGGGGGTAGAGATACGCAGTATTTT. Residues: CASSLETGGRDTQYF.

The rearrangement links TRBV2 to TRBJ1-5; D is uncertain. CDR1 and CDR2 from the germline V gene are SNHLY and FYNNEI. Trimming removed 10 bases from V and 2 bases from J, with 12 bases in between. This CDR3 region has 13 residues. CDR3 DNA sequence: TGTGCCACCCGGAGGCAGGGCAATCAGCCCCAGCATTTT. It is translated as CATRRQGNQPQHF.